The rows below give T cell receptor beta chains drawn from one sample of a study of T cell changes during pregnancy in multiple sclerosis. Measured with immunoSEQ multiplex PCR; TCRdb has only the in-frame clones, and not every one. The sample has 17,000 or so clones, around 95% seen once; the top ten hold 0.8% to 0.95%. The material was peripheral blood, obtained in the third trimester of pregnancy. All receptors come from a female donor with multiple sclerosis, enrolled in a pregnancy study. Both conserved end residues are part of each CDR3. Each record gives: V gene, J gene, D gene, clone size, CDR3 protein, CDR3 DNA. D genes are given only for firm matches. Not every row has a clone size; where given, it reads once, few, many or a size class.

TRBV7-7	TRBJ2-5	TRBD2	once	CASSRQRGRQETQYF	TGTGCCAGCAGTCGTCAGCGGGGTCGCCAAGAGACCCAGTACTTC
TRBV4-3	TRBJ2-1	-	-	CASSQVLRGLGNEQFF	TGCGCCAGCAGCCAAGTCCTCCGGGGTTTAGGGAATGAGCAGTTCTTC
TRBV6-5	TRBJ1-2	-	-	CASRAGGYGYTF	TGTGCCAGCCGGGCGGGCGGCTATGGCTACACCTTC
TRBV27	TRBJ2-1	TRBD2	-	CASSYLAGERNEQFF	TGTGCCAGCAGTTACCTAGCGGGAGAGAGGAATGAGCAGTTCTTC
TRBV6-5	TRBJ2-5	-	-	CASSSDSLKTQYF	TGTGCCAGCAGCAGCGACAGTTTGAAGACCCAGTACTTC
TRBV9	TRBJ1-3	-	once	CASSVENVANTIYF	TGTGCCAGCAGCGTTGAAAACGTAGCGAACACCATATATTTT
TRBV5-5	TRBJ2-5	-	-	CASSDKTQETQYF	TGTGCCAGCAGCGACAAGACCCAAGAGACCCAGTACTTC
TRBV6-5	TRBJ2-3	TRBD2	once	CARPSGVSTDTQYF	TGTGCCAGACCTAGCGGGGTTAGCACAGATACGCAGTATTTT
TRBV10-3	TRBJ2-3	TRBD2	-	CAISESRSGAGVDTQYF	TGTGCCATCAGTGAGTCGAGATCAGGAGCGGGAGTGGATACGCAGTATTTT
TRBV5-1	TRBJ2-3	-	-	CATNTAGASTDTQYF	TGCGCCACAAACACGGCGGGGGCATCGACAGATACGCAGTATTTT
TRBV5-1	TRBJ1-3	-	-	CASSSGTFSGNTIYF	TGCGCCAGCAGCTCCGGGACATTCTCTGGAAACACCATATATTTT
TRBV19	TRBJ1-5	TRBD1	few	CASRGTGGGNQPQHF	TGTGCCAGTAGGGGGACAGGGGGCGGCAATCAGCCCCAGCATTTT
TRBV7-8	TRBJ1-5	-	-	CASSLAHPNQPQHF	TGTGCCAGCAGCCTCGCACACCCCAATCAGCCCCAGCATTTT
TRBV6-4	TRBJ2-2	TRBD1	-	CASSEQGLNTGELFF	TGTGCCAGCAGCGAACAGGGGCTTAACACCGGGGAGCTGTTTTTT
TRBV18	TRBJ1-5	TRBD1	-	CASTRTGANQPQHF	TGTGCCAGCACGAGGACAGGAGCAAATCAGCCCCAGCATTTT
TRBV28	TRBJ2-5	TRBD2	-	CASSLKLITGTKETQYF	TGTGCCAGCAGTTTAAAACTCATAACCGGGACTAAAGAGACCCAGTACTTC
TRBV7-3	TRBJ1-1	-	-	CASSLQGSRTEAFF	TGTGCCAGCAGCTTACAGGGGAGTCGGACTGAAGCTTTCTTT
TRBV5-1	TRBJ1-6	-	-	CASSFNRGGDSPLHF	TGCGCCAGCAGCTTCAATAGGGGAGGCGATTCACCCCTCCACTTT
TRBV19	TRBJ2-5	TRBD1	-	CASSIPLRDRGSETQYF	TGTGCCAGTAGTATACCCCTGCGGGACAGGGGGTCGGAGACCCAGTACTTC
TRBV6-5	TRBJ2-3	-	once	CASSAGLSGRNTQYF	TGTGCCAGCAGTGCGGGGCTAAGTGGTCGCAATACGCAGTATTTT
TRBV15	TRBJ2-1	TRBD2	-	CATSSYLRLAGPSSYNEQFF	TGTGCCACCAGCTCTTACCTAAGACTAGCGGGACCCAGCTCCTACAATGAGCAGTTCTTC
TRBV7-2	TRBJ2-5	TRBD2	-	CASRGGGQETQYF	TGTGCCAGCCGGGGGGGAGGCCAAGAGACCCAGTACTTC